This TCR beta chain was recovered during a study of blood T cell repertoires in COVID-19. As for the study in general: T cells, B-cell-depleted T cells, or PBMCs provided the cDNA or gDNA that served as material.

Source study methods: Reference gene primer amplification in the assay estimated nucleated cell counts. The table came from immunoSEQ multiplex PCR; TCRdb's copy has only in-frame clones and leaves some out. The V and J calls and clone size come from that table; D and trimming were worked out from the DNA. Of nearly 90,000 clones listed, around 72% were seen once; the top ten hold around an eighth. CDR3 length: 12 amino acids. Germline V lookup: CDR1 GTSNPN, CDR2 SVGIG (reference sequence). The V gene lost 1 base and the J gene lost 8 bases, with 11 bases spanning the gap. This sequence was found in an elderly woman with acute or convalescent COVID-19. This chain connects TRBV30 to TRBJ1-2; a weak D match, TRBD1 (5 bases). Sequencing input: peripheral blood. For the CDR3, the DNA is TGTGCCTGGAGTGGCGACAGCTGGGGCTACACCTTC. It specifies CAWSGDSWGYTF.